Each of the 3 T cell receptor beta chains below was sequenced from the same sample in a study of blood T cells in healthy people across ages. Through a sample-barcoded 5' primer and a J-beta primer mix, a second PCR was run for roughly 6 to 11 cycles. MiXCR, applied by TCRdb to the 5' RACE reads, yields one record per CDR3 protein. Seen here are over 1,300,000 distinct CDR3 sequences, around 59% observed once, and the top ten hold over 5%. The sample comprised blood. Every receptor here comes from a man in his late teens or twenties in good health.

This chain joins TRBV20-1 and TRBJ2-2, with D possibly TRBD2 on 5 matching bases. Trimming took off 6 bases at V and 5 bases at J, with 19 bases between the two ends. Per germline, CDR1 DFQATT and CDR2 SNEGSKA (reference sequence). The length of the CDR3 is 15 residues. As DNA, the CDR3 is TGCAGTGCCCGAGGGCGGGTACTGGATACCGGGGAGCTGTTTTTT. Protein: CSARGRVLDTGELFF.

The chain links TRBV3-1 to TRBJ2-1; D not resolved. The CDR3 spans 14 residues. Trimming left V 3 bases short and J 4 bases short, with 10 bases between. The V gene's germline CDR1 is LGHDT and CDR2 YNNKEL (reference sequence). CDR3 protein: CASSHPVQYNEQFF. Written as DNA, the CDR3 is TGTGCCAGCAGCCACCCGGTTCAATACAATGAGCAGTTCTTC.

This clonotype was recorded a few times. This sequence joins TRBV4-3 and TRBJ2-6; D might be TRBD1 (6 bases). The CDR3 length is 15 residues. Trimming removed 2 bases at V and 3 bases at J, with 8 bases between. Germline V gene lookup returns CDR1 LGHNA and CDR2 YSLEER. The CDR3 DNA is TGCGCCAGCAGCCAAAACAGGGTTGGGGCCAACGTCCTGACTTTC. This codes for CASSQNRVGANVLTF.